The clone carrying this TCR beta chain was seen only a few times. The data originate from a study of T cells in Graves' hyperthyroidism and ophthalmopathy. It was RNA transcripts that yielded the amplified TCR beta CDR3 regions. TCR CDR3 underwent first-round RT-PCR with the HTBI primer set. TCRdb used MiXCR to reprocess the multiplex PCR reads, holding one entry per CDR3 protein. Here the sample spans a few hundred thousand distinct CDR3 sequences, 15% to 20% being singletons. The CDR3 loop spans 15 amino acids. Germline V gene sequence: CDR1 LNHDA, CDR2 SQIVND (reference sequence). V dropped 3 bases and J dropped 4 bases, with 15 bases sitting between them.

The sequenced sample was blood. The chain links TRBV19 to TRBJ1-1; no clear D. The receptor was isolated from a woman between 18 and 29 years old with Graves' hyperthyroidism. In DNA, the CDR3 is TGTGCCAGTAGTATCGCTCCCGGTGGGAGCACTGAAGCTTTCTTT. Its protein is CASSIAPGGSTEAFF.